These T cell receptor beta chains were read from a single sample in a study of response to subunit inactivated influenza vaccine. TCRdb analysed the RT-PCR reads with MiXCR anew, one entry per CDR3 protein. The sample yields some 570,000 distinct CDR3 sequences, 11% seen once. The same sample was also studied in work on T cells expressing NK-cell markers.

Sequenced here: PBMCs from blood, sampled on the day of vaccination. These receptors were collected from a man aged 45-65 years who received an inactivated influenza vaccine. Each CDR3 is given without its conserved first and last residue.

v_call	j_call	cdr3_aa
TRBV5-1	TRBJ2-3	ASSLFGGPSGDTQY
TRBV24-1	TRBJ2-3	ATSDYITSKGTDTQY
TRBV18	TRBJ2-7	ASSTTGQGYEQY
TRBV12-3/TRBV12-4	TRBJ2-3	ASTMGDTQY
TRBV7-9	TRBJ2-2	ASSQTRAGGTGELF
TRBV7-2	TRBJ2-7	ASSFQGGPSEQY
TRBV7-9	TRBJ2-5	ASIKRGTSREETQY
TRBV5-1	TRBJ2-1	ASSLEGEQF
TRBV18	TRBJ2-7	ASSPLAGSSYEQY
TRBV7-6	TRBJ2-2	ASSRLSSGSNTGELF
TRBV28	TRBJ2-2	AGGTANTGELF
TRBV20-1	TRBJ2-3	SARVKSGGPISTDTQY
TRBV29-1	TRBJ2-5	SVVRGGTETQY
TRBV29-1	TRBJ2-7	SVEEGTSGVTYEQY
TRBV16	TRBJ2-7	ASSQFRAHGQY
TRBV11-2	TRBJ2-1	ASSSKGSGQGGTYNEQF
TRBV20-1	TRBJ2-3	SAALLRGGSDTQY
TRBV12-3/TRBV12-4	TRBJ2-1	ASRSAGGYYEQF
TRBV2	TRBJ2-5	ATSQKGGETQY
TRBV20-1	TRBJ2-1	SARDRGLWTTTNNEQF
TRBV29-1	TRBJ2-1	SVEGREGHSNEQF
TRBV4-3	TRBJ2-7	ASSQDSAGSYEQY
TRBV19	TRBJ2-6	ASSDWAPSGANVLT
TRBV7-2	TRBJ2-1	ASSLAITAGNNEQF
TRBV4-1	TRBJ2-2	ASSRGHPNTGELF
TRBV20-1	TRBJ2-5	SAGFAGGVTQY
TRBV5-1	TRBJ2-6	ASSFKDRGRSGANVLT
TRBV20-1	TRBJ1-2	SATPPDRRGYT
TRBV6-2/TRBV6-3	TRBJ2-7	ASSYSTSGRALYEQY
TRBV7-9	TRBJ2-1	ASSETEQF
TRBV18	TRBJ1-5	ASSPRGEGSNQPQH
TRBV27	TRBJ1-6	ASSPPGTGID
TRBV19	TRBJ2-1	ASSNGLESYNEQF
TRBV5-1	TRBJ2-7	ASSKQGNAYEQY
TRBV6-1	TRBJ2-3	ASISGRPGDTQY
TRBV5-5	TRBJ2-2	ASRLWGAPNTGELF
TRBV11-2	TRBJ2-2	ASSKLHPGQGVGELF
TRBV12-3/TRBV12-4	TRBJ2-7	ASGGSGEQY
TRBV6-2/TRBV6-3	TRBJ2-2	ASSYSISRVRTGELF
TRBV7-2	TRBJ2-1	ASSLAAGVGNEQF
TRBV12-3/TRBV12-4	TRBJ1-1	ASSPGTGGPTEAF
TRBV7-2	TRBJ1-3	ASSRRGGQYGNTIY
TRBV5-8	TRBJ2-5	ASSLSSAPMEETQY
TRBV19	TRBJ2-3	ASSISGGPDTQY
TRBV9	TRBJ2-1	APMRTRVVSNEQF
TRBV4-1	TRBJ2-1	ASSQVGDRHGNEQF
TRBV6-5	TRBJ1-1	ASSYKASTEAF
TRBV11-2	TRBJ2-7	ASSRVGLRAYEQY
TRBV28	TRBJ2-1	ASSLSGLAGVMNEQF
TRBV29-1	TRBJ2-5	SVGDRVGTQY
TRBV9	TRBJ2-5	ASSVGPIQETQY
TRBV12-3/TRBV12-4	TRBJ2-5	ASSRSGFQETQY
TRBV5-1	TRBJ1-4	ASSPMGTANEKLF
TRBV3-1	TRBJ2-5	ASSQKAGAIQETQY